This T cell receptor beta chain appears in the sequencing data of a study of blood T cell repertoires in COVID-19. Study overall: COVID-19 samples, acute and convalescent, were from the United States, Italy and Spain. PBMCs, B-cell-depleted T cells, or T cells provided the cDNA or gDNA that made up the material.

Methods used by the authors: Nucleated cell counts were estimated from reference gene primer amplification. The protocol was immunoSEQ multiplex PCR, while the TCRdb copy is restricted to in-frame clones and leaves out a portion. Clonal size and the V and J genes are those of that table, whereas D and trimming came from the DNA. The table records 200,000 to 250,000 clones, roughly 76% of them present only once. Per germline, CDR1 SEHNR and CDR2 FQNEAQ (reference sequence). The ends were cut back, 3 bases at V and 2 bases at J, with 14 bases in the middle. CDR3 size: 16 residues. This TCR derives from a human donor in a cohort sampled during active COVID-19. The chain couples TRBV7-9 to TRBJ2-1, with D unresolved. Source material: peripheral blood. The CDR3 coding sequence is TGTGCCAGCAGCTTCCGCGGAGCAGTAACCTACAATGAGCAGTTCTTC. This encodes CASSFRGAVTYNEQFF.